A selection of T cell receptor beta chains follows, all from one sample in a study of blood T cell repertoires in COVID-19. Repertoires were generated with immunoSEQ multiplex PCR, while TCRdb's copy carries only in-frame clones and drops some. Here the sample spans roughly 330,000 clones, around 87% being singletons. The sample comprised PBMCs or T cells enriched from blood (not recorded which). These receptor sequences come from a woman in her thirties who had recovered from COVID-19. CDR3s include the opening cysteine and the closing phenylalanine or tryptophan. The order of the fields is J gene, D gene, clone size, V gene, CDR3 protein, CDR3 DNA. D genes are given only for firm matches. Clone size is not always given. Where it is, it says once, few, many or a class for expanded clones.

TRBJ1-1 | - | once | TRBV5-1 | CASSLVGGRDTEAFF | TGCGCCAGCAGCTTGGTGGGAGGGCGGGACACTGAAGCTTTCTTT
TRBJ2-2 | TRBD2 | - | TRBV10-1 | CASSESIAGGPLTGELFF | TGCGCCAGCAGTGAGTCTATTGCGGGGGGGCCCCTCACCGGGGAGCTGTTTTTT
TRBJ1-5 | - | - | TRBV4-3 | CASSRGSGNQPQHF | TGCGCCAGCTCCCGGGGGAGCGGCAATCAGCCCCAGCATTTT
TRBJ1-1 | - | - | TRBV18 | CASSRPGNTEAFF | TGTGCCAGCTCACGTCCAGGGAACACTGAAGCTTTCTTT
TRBJ1-2 | TRBD1 | - | TRBV7-9 | CASSRTGTYGYTF | TGTGCCAGCAGTAGGACAGGGACCTATGGCTACACCTTC
TRBJ2-2 | TRBD1 | once | TRBV6-4 | CGSEGDRGQPGELFF | TGTGGATCGGAAGGGGACAGGGGGCAGCCCGGGGAGCTGTTTTTT
TRBJ2-1 | - | - | TRBV27 | CASSFRGWNEQFF | TGTGCCAGCAGTTTCCGGGGTTGGAATGAGCAGTTCTTC
TRBJ2-1 | - | - | TRBV5-1 | CASTHPKQASSYNEQFF | TGCGCTAGCACCCATCCTAAACAGGCCTCCTCCTACAATGAGCAGTTCTTC
TRBJ1-2 | - | few | TRBV6-6 | CASSPGRRMSSNYGYTF | TGTGCCAGCAGTCCAGGCAGAAGAATGTCAAGTAACTATGGCTACACCTTC
TRBJ2-2 | TRBD1 | - | TRBV4-1 | CASSQQDRAGGELFF | TGCGCCAGCAGCCAGCAGGACAGGGCGGGCGGGGAGCTGTTTTTT
TRBJ1-2 | TRBD1 | few | TRBV15 | CATSRVYRDSLSNTF | TGTGCCACCAGCAGAGTATACCGGGACAGCCTATCGAACACCTTC
TRBJ2-3 | TRBD2 | - | TRBV4-3 | CASSQREAGRLRDTQYF | TGCGCCAGCAGCCAACGAGAAGCGGGGAGATTACGGGATACGCAGTATTTT
TRBJ2-7 | - | - | TRBV5-6 | CASSWGGTISYEQYF | TGTGCCAGCAGCTGGGGGGGCACGATCTCCTACGAGCAGTACTTC
TRBJ2-1 | - | - | TRBV7-9 | CATHRPRVTNYNEQFF | TGTGCCACCCACAGGCCCCGGGTAACAAACTACAATGAGCAGTTCTTC
TRBJ2-3 | - | - | TRBV5-1 | CASSGQGTDTQYF | TGCGCCAGCAGCGGTCAGGGTACAGATACGCAGTATTTT
TRBJ1-1 | - | - | TRBV12-3/TRBV12-4 | CASSRQVSWRFF | TGTGCCAGCAGCCGACAGGTGTCGTGGCGGTTCTTT
TRBJ1-1 | - | - | TRBV4-3 | CASSQDSGLMNTEAFF | TGCGCCAGCAGCCAAGATTCCGGACTGATGAACACTGAAGCTTTCTTT
TRBJ1-4 | - | - | TRBV15 | CATLKQYGGGEKLFF | TGTGCCACCCTAAAACAATATGGGGGGGGTGAAAAACTGTTTTTT